A single T cell receptor beta chain is shown here with its context. No antigen is known for it. The data were obtained in a study of Ad26.COV2.S vaccination and SARS-CoV-2 variants. In the study overall: Sample donor was a member of the COV1001 Ad26.COV2.S trial arm.

Method: immunoSEQ multiplex PCR; TCRdb's copy keeps in-frame clones and lacks some. This sample has some 340,000 clones, with roughly 84% found just once. There are 14 residues in the CDR3. From germline, CDR1 is SNHLY and CDR2 FYNNEI. Trimming cost V 3 bases and J 4 bases, with 12 bases left between them. Regarding treatment: roughly 19 received Ad26.COV2.S at low or high dose, single or two shots; 5 received placebo; per-sample allocation not given. Sample collection was performed on day 63 after the first vaccine or placebo injection. Study-wide points: Vaccinees reportedly had broad spike-specific CD8+ and CD4+ T cell responses.

The sample in question was peripheral blood, obtained in a trial of Ad26.COV2.S vaccine versus placebo. The chain recombines TRBV2 with TRBJ1-2; D is undetermined. The receptor was isolated from a person aged 18 to 59 who received the Ad26.COV2.S COVID-19 vaccine or a placebo. DNA of the CDR3: TGTGCCAGCAGTGAGGAGGGAAGCGGCTATGGCTACACCTTC. Residues: CASSEEGSGYGYTF.